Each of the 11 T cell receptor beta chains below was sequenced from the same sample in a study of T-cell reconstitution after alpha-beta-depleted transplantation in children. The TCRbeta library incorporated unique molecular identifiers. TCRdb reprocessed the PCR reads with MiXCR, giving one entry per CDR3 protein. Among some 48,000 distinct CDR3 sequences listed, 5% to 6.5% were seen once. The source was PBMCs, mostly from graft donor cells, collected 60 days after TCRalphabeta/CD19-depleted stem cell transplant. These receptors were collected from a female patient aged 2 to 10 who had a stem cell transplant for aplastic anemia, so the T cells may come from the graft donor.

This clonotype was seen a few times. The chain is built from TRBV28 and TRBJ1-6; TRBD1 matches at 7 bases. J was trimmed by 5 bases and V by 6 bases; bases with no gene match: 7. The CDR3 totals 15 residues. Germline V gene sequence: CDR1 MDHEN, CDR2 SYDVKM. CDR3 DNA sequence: TGTGCCAGCAGCCCAAGCGACAGGGATAATTCACCCCTCCACTTT. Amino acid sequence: CASSPSDRDNSPLHF.

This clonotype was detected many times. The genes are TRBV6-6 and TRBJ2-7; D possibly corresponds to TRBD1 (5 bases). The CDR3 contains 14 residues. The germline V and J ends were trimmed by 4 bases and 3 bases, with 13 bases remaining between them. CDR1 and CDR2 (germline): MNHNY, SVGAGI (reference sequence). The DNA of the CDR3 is TGTGCCAGCAGTTCAAAGGCAGGGATCTACGAGCAGTACTTC. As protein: CASSSKAGIYEQYF.

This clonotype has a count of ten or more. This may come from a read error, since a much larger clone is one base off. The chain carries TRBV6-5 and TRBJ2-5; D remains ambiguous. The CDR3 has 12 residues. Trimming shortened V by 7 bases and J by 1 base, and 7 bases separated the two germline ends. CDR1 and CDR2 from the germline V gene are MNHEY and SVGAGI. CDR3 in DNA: TGTGCCAGCACCGACGGCCAAGAGACCCAGTACTTC. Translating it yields CASTDGQETQYF.

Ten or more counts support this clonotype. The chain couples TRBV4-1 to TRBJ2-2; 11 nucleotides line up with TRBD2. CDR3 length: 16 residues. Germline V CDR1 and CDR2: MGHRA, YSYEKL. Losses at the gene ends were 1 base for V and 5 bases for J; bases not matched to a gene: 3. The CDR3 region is CASSQGLAGKTGELFF. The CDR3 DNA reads TGCGCCAGCAGCCAAGGACTAGCGGGAAAAACCGGGGAGCTGTTTTTT.

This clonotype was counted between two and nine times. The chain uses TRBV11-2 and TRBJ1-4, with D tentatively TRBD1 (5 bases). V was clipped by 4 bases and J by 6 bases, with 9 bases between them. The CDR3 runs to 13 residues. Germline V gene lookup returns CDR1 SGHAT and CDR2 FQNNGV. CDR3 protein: CASSSGPYEKLFF. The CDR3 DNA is TGTGCCAGCAGCTCGGGGCCTTATGAAAAACTGTTTTTT. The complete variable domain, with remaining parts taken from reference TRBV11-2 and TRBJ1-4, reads EAGVAQSPRYKIIEKRQSVAFWCNPISGHATLYWYQQILGQGPKLLIQFQNNGVVDDSQLPKDRFSAERLKGVDSTLKIQPAKLEDSAVYLCASSSGPYEKLFFGSGTQLSVL.

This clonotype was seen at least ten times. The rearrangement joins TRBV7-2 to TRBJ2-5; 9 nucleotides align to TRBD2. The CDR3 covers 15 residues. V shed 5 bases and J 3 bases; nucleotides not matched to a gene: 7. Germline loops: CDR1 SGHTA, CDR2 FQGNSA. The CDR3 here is CASSPGRGGKETQYF. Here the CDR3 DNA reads TGTGCCAGCAGCCCCGGGCGGGGGGGCAAAGAGACCCAGTACTTC.

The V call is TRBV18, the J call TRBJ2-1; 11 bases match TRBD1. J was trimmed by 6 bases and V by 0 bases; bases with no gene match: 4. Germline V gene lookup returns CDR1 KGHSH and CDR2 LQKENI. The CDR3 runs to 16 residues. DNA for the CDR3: TGTGCCAGCTCACCACCAGGACAGGGGGCTGGCAATGAGCAGTTCTTC. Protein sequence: CASSPPGQGAGNEQFF.

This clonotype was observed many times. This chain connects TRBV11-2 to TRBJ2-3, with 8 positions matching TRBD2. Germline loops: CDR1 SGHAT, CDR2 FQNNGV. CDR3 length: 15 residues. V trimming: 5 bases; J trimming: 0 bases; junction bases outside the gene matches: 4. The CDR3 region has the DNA TGTGCCAGCAGCGCGACTAGCGTAAGCACAGATACGCAGTATTTT. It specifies CASSATSVSTDTQYF.

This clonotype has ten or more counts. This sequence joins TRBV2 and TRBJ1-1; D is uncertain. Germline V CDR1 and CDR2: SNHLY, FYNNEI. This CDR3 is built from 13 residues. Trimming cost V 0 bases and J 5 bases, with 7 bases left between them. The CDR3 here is CASSEAEGTEAFF. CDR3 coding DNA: TGTGCCAGCAGTGAAGCGGAAGGGACTGAAGCTTTCTTT.

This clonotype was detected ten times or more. The CDR3 loop is CASSQDTGAGQYF. In nucleotides, the CDR3 is TGCGCCAGCAGCCAAGATACGGGGGCTGGGCAGTACTTC. J is TRBJ2-7 and V is TRBV4-1; perhaps D is TRBD1 or TRBD2 (6 bases each). CDR3 length equals 13 residues. The germline V gene encodes CDR1 MGHRA and CDR2 YSYEKL. V lost 0 bases to trimming and J lost 9 bases, with 12 bases between them.

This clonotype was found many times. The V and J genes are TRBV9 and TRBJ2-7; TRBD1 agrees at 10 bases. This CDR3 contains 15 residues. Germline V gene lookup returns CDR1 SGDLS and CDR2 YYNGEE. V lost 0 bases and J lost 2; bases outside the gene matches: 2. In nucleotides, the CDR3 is TGTGCCAGCAGCGTAGCTGGGACAGGGGCCTACGAGCAGTACTTC. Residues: CASSVAGTGAYEQYF.